The 8 T cell receptor beta chains given below trace back to one sample, sequenced in a study of shared clonotypes between healthy human individuals. The table came from immunoSEQ multiplex PCR; TCRdb's copy has only in-frame clones and leaves some out. This table holds 2 million to 3 million clones, 93% found once. The sample comprised naive CD4+ T cells from PBMCs. Noted subset: CD45RA+ positively selected. The receptor source for this set is a man aged 18 to 30 in good health. Some clones in this sample may be carry-over from other donors' samples.

This chain connects TRBV28 to TRBJ2-3, with TRBD2 as a possible D gene (5 bases). The V gene's germline CDR1 is MDHEN and CDR2 SYDVKM. The CDR3 length is 16 residues. The ends were cut back, 6 bases at V and 0 bases at J, with 16 bases in the middle. This chain's CDR3 is CASSSPPGTSTDTQYF. The CDR3 DNA reads TGTGCCAGCAGCTCCCCCCCGGGAACCAGCACAGATACGCAGTATTTT.

The chain is built from TRBV5-6 and TRBJ2-2; TRBD2 agrees at 15 bases. V shed 3 bases, J shed 2 bases, and the junction held 5 bases outside the gene matches. Germline V CDR1 and CDR2: SGHDT, YYEEEE. This CDR3 is 18 amino acids long. This CDR3 is CASSWGLAGGINTGELFF. The CDR3 coding sequence is TGTGCCAGCAGCTGGGGACTAGCGGGAGGTATTAACACCGGGGAGCTGTTTTTT. Based on the CDR3 plus reference TRBV5-6 and TRBJ2-2, the full variable domain is DAGVTQSPTHLIKTRGQQVTLRCSPKSGHDTVSWYQQALGQGPQFIFQYYEEEERQRGNFPDRFSGHQFPNYSSELNVNALLLGDSALYLCASSWGLAGGINTGELFFGEGSRLTVL.

The chain joins TRBV13 to TRBJ2-7, with 7 bases fitting TRBD1. CDR1 and CDR2 (germline): PRHDT, FYEKMQ (reference sequence). CDR3 length equals 18 residues. The V segment lost 4 bases and the J segment 1 base; nucleotides outside the gene matches: 16. The CDR3 loop reads CASSSTIKQGIRSYEQYF. In DNA form, the CDR3 reads TGTGCCAGCAGCTCGACTATAAAACAGGGGATAAGGTCCTACGAGCAGTACTTC. Full variable domain (remainder filled in from reference TRBV13 and TRBJ2-7): AAGVIQSPRHLIKEKRETATLKCYPIPRHDTVYWYQQGPGQDPQFLISFYEKMQSDKGSIPDRFSAQQFSDYHSELNMSSLELGDSALYFCASSSTIKQGIRSYEQYFGPGTRLTVT.

This CDR3 reads CASSIGDRSYEQYF. In nucleotides, the CDR3 is TGTGCCAGCAGCATCGGGGACAGGTCCTACGAGCAGTACTTC. The V and J genes are TRBV7-2 and TRBJ2-7; 8 nucleotides line up with TRBD1. This CDR3 has 14 residues. V dropped 5 bases and J dropped 1; count of bases not matched to a gene: 4. Germline-derived CDR1 and CDR2 are SGHTA and FQGNSA.

The CDR3 is CASSQGDRGHYNEQFF. CDR3 in DNA: TGCGCCAGCAGCCAAGGGGACAGGGGGCACTACAATGAGCAGTTCTTC. This rearrangement joins TRBV4-1 to TRBJ2-1; 12 bases match TRBD1. From germline, CDR1 is MGHRA and CDR2 YSYEKL. Trimming at V came to 1 base and at J to 3 bases, leaving 1 base not matched to a gene. The CDR3 loop spans 16 amino acids.

V is TRBV28 and J is TRBJ2-7; 11 bases agree with TRBD2. Germline V lookup: CDR1 MDHEN, CDR2 SYDVKM. The CDR3 extends over 15 amino acids. J lost 4 bases, V lost 9 bases, and 11 bases had no gene match. The CDR3 region has the DNA TGTGCCAGTGGAGGAGAGACTAGCGGGGTATACGAGCAGTACTTC. This gives the protein CASGGETSGVYEQYF. Drawing the rest from reference TRBV28 and TRBJ2-7, the complete variable domain is DVKVTQSSRYLVKRTGEKVFLECVQDMDHENMFWYRQDPGLGLRLIYFSYDVKMKEKGDIPEGYSVSREKKERFSLILESASTNQTSMYLCASGGETSGVYEQYFGPGTRLTVT.

The gene calls are TRBV14 and TRBJ2-3; 7 bases are shared with TRBD1. The length of the CDR3 is 18 residues. Germline loops: CDR1 SGHDN, CDR2 FVKESK. V lost 0 bases to trimming and J lost 4 bases; unmatched junction nucleotides: 13. The CDR3 sequence is CASSQDHFGRRGSDTQYF. CDR3 sequence (DNA): TGTGCCAGCAGCCAAGATCATTTCGGTCGCAGGGGGTCAGATACGCAGTATTTT.

The chain is built from TRBV9 and TRBJ2-1; 10 bases fit TRBD2. Germline V gene sequence: CDR1 SGDLS, CDR2 YYNGEE. The trim removed 2 bases at V and 1 base at J, leaving 3 bases unmatched. The CDR3 totals 16 residues. CDR3 loop: CASSVTSGLSYNEQFF. In DNA form, the CDR3 reads TGTGCCAGCAGCGTGACTAGCGGGCTGTCCTACAATGAGCAGTTCTTC.